The T cell receptor beta chain under discussion was sequenced for a study of PD-1 blockade in classical Hodgkin lymphoma. As to time point: cycle 4 day 1 (C4D1), after 5 to 7 weeks of nivolumab. Brentuximab vedotin exposure varied, and every patient relapsed after autologous stem cell transplantation. Researchers report purifying CD4+ T cells from thawed PBMCs by magnetic negative selection. The V and J ends lost 6 bases and 2 bases respectively, with 13 bases between them. The germline V gene encodes CDR1 SQVTM and CDR2 ANQGSEA. The length of the CDR3 is 13 residues. TCRdb's copy holds only in-frame clones and misses some; the assay was immunoSEQ multiplex PCR. The sample holds some 30,000 clones; 90% to 95% are singletons and the top ten take roughly 0.3%.

The source was CD4+ T cells from blood, collected before the fourth cycle of nivolumab. This receptor was identified in a human donor with classical Hodgkin lymphoma. V gene TRBV29-1 combines with J gene TRBJ1-1; perhaps TRBD1 as D (5 bases). The CDR3 DNA is TGCAGCGTGCCCAGGGAGGGAAACACTGAAGCTTTCTTT. Protein product: CSVPREGNTEAFF.